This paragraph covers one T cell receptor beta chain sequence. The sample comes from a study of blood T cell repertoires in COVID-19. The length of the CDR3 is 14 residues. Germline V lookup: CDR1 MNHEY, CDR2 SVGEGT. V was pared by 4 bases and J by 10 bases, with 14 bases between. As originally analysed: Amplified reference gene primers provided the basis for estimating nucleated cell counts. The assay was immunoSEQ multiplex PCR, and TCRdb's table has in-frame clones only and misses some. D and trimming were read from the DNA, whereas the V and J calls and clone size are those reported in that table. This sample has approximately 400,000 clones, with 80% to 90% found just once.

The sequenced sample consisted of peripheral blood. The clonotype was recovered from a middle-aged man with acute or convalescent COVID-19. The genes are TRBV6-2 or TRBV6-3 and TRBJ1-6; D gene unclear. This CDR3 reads CASSFRGNPSPLHF. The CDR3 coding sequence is TGTGCCAGCAGTTTCCGGGGAAACCCGTCACCCCTCCACTTT.